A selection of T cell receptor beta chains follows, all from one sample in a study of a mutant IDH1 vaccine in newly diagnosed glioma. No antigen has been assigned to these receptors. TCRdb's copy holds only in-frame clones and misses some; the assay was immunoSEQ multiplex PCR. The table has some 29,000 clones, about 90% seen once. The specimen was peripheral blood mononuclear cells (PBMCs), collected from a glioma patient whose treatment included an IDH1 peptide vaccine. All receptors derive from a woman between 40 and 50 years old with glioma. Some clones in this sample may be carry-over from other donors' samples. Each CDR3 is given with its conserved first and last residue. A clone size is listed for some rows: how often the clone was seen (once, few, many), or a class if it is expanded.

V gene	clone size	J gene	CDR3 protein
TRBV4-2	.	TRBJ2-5	CASSQGPSGGQETQYF
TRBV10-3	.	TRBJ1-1	CAMMTRPDTEAFF
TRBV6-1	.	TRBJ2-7	CASTYDGTSYEQYF
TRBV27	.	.	CASSSGTAAVYEQYF
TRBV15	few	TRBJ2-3	CATSRPPAGTDTQYF
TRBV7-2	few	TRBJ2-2	CASSLGSGGNTGELFF
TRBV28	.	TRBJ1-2	CASRRAGTDYGYTF
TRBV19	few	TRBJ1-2	CASSIEFKDSTF
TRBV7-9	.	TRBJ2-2	CASSLDGAGELFF
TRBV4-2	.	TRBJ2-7	CASSQVAGQKFEQYF
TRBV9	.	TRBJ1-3	CASSVSGQAGNTIYF
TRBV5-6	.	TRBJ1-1	CASSWGGTLSTEAFF
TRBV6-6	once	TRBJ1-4	CASRINEKLFF
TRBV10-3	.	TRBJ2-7	CAISEIAGGHEQYF
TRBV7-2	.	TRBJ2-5	CASSLSASGTGGKTQYF
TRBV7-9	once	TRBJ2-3	CASSYGASSDTQYF